Shown below are 24 T cell receptor beta chains from a single sample sequenced in a study of CD8+ T cells in alopecia areata. Extraction of RNA preceded its reverse transcription into cDNA, which served as the sequencing template. Repertoires were generated with immunoSEQ multiplex PCR, while TCRdb's copy carries only in-frame clones and drops some. The table has over 150,000 clones, around 50% seen once. The sample comprised CD8+ T cells sorted from blood. The receptors stem from a human donor in good health.

The rearrangement joins TRBV29-1 to TRBJ2-2; D possibly corresponds to TRBD2 (6 bases). Trimming shortened V by 0 bases and J by 4 bases, and 12 bases separated the two germline ends. Germline V gene lookup returns CDR1 SQVTM and CDR2 ANQGSEA. The CDR3 contains 15 residues. CDR3 protein: CSVEDGGSFTGELFF. In DNA, the CDR3 is TGCAGCGTTGAAGACGGGGGTAGCTTCACCGGGGAGCTGTTTTTT.

This clone was seen only a few times. The gene calls are TRBV9 and TRBJ2-3; TRBD2 agrees at 10 bases. The germline CDR1 and CDR2 sequences are SGDLS and YYNGEE. This CDR3 is built from 16 residues. The junction had 10 bases not matched to a gene; V was cut back by 2 bases and J by 7 bases. For the CDR3, the DNA is TGTGCCAGCAGCGTCGGAAGCGGGGGGGGCGCGAATACGCAGTATTTT. Its protein product is CASSVGSGGGANTQYF.

The gene calls are TRBV5-1 and TRBJ1-2; tentative D call: TRBD1 (5 bases). V shed 4 bases and J shed 4 bases, with 17 bases lying between them. The germline CDR1 and CDR2 sequences are SGHRS and YFSETQ. This CDR3 has 15 residues. The CDR3 is CASSPEEGRVYGYTF. Here the CDR3 DNA reads TGCGCCAGCAGCCCGGAAGAAGGCAGGGTCTATGGCTACACCTTC.

V and J are TRBV6-1 and TRBJ1-5; D remains ambiguous. V was shortened by 8 bases and J by 9 bases, with 11 bases between the two germline ends. This CDR3 is 11 amino acids long. The V gene's germline CDR1 is MNHNS and CDR2 SASEGT. CDR3 sequence: CASGVTWPQHF. In DNA, the CDR3 is TGTGCCAGCGGGGTGACTTGGCCCCAGCATTTT.

This clone has a handful of counts. The gene calls are TRBV25-1 and TRBJ2-5; 11 bases align to TRBD2. The CDR3 is 15 amino acids. Looked up from germline, CDR1 is MGHDK and CDR2 is SYGVNS. The V gene end was trimmed by 5 bases and the J gene end by 5 bases; junction bases not matched to a gene: 7. CDR3 sequence (DNA): TGTGCCAGCAGTTCCCCGACTAGCGGGGAGGAGACCCAGTACTTC. Protein: CASSSPTSGEETQYF.

This CDR3 reads CASSPKLNGGTGAFF. In DNA, the CDR3 is TGCGCCAGCAGCCCCAAACTCAACGGGGGAACGGGAGCTTTCTTT. This chain uses TRBV4-1 with TRBJ1-1; tentatively, D is TRBD1 (5 bases). Germline V gene lookup returns CDR1 MGHRA and CDR2 YSYEKL. V was cut by 4 bases and J by 10 bases, with 22 bases left in between. The CDR3 totals 15 residues.

This clone was observed a few times. V is TRBV4-1 and J is TRBJ2-7; D is possibly TRBD1 (5 bases). The CDR3 totals 16 residues. Germline V CDR1 and CDR2: MGHRA, YSYEKL. The ends were cut back, 1 base at V and 0 bases at J, with 13 bases in the middle. As DNA, the CDR3 is TGCGCCAGCAGCCAAGGTCAAGGGGTCCTCTCCTACGAGCAGTACTTC. Translated, it gives CASSQGQGVLSYEQYF.

The gene calls are TRBV2 and TRBJ1-5, with 9 bases that match TRBD1. Germline CDR1 reads SNHLY; CDR2 reads FYNNEI. The CDR3 is made up of 14 amino acids. The J segment lost 5 bases and the V segment lost 5 bases, leaving 4 bases of the junction unmatched. CDR3 in DNA: TGTGCCAGCAGTAAGACAGGGGGGGATCAGCCCCAGCATTTT. Encoded protein: CASSKTGGDQPQHF.

This clone was picked up a small number of times. The V gene is TRBV29-1, the J gene TRBJ1-2; D gene uncertain. V was pared by 0 bases and J by 4 bases, with 12 bases between. Germline CDR1 is SQVTM and CDR2 is ANQGSEA. The CDR3 consists of 14 residues. The CDR3 DNA reads as TGCAGCGTTGAAGACCCGACTACTACCTATGGCTACACCTTC. It yields the protein CSVEDPTTTYGYTF.

The chain is built from TRBV7-9 and TRBJ2-5; perhaps D is TRBD1 or TRBD2 (6 bases each). With 11 bases removed from V and 5 bases from J, the gap between germline ends came to 18 bases. CDR1 and CDR2 from the germline V gene are SEHNR and FQNEAQ (reference sequence). The CDR3 loop spans 13 amino acids. The CDR3, as DNA: TGTGCCGGCTATGAAGGGGGGCATGAGACCCAGTACTTC. This translates into CAGYEGGHETQYF.

Judged by abundance, this clone is large. This rearrangement joins TRBV6-5 to TRBJ2-2; D is ambiguous. This CDR3 has 13 amino acids. Germline loops: CDR1 MNHEY, CDR2 SVGAGI. The ends were cut back, 3 bases at V and 7 bases at J, with 9 bases in the middle. The CDR3 here is CASSYREVGELFF. DNA for the CDR3: TGTGCCAGCAGTTATAGAGAAGTCGGGGAGCTGTTTTTT.

This chain uses TRBV28 with TRBJ1-2; D is unresolved. The CDR3 has 15 amino acids. Germline V gene data show CDR1 as MDHEN and CDR2 as SYDVKM. V was pared by 3 bases and J by 8 bases, with 19 bases between. Written as DNA, the CDR3 is TGTGCCAGCAGTTTCCTGTTTAAGGGCGGTCAAGGCTACACCTTC. Protein: CASSFLFKGGQGYTF.

The genes are TRBV13 and TRBJ1-5; D ambiguous. Trimming cost V 5 bases and J 2 bases, with 4 bases left between them. Germline V lookup: CDR1 PRHDT, CDR2 FYEKMQ (reference sequence). CDR3 length: 12 amino acids. As DNA, the CDR3 is TGTGCCAGCAGCCAAGGCAATCAGCCCCAGCATTTT. Amino acid sequence: CASSQGNQPQHF.

V and J are TRBV29-1 and TRBJ1-1; the D is unclear. The germline gives CDR1 SQVTM, CDR2 ANQGSEA. Trimming cost V 4 bases and J 7 bases, with 10 bases left between them. The CDR3 runs to 11 residues. DNA of the CDR3: TGCAGCGTTGTGACGGCCGATGAAGCTTTCTTT. This codes for CSVVTADEAFF.

J is TRBJ2-1 and V is TRBV7-9; TRBD2 aligns across 8 bases. J gave up 4 bases and V 1 base, and 3 bases lay outside the gene matches. Germline values: CDR1 SEHNR, CDR2 FQNEAQ (reference sequence). CDR3 length: 15 residues. CDR3 protein: CASSLVLAVYNEQFF. The CDR3 DNA reads as TGTGCCAGCAGCTTAGTACTAGCGGTATACAATGAGCAGTTCTTC. Complete variable domain (other parts from reference TRBV7-9 and TRBJ2-1): DTGVSQNPRHKITKRGQNVTFRCDPISEHNRLYWYRQTLGQGPEFLTYFQNEAQLEKSRLLSDRFSAERPKGSFSTLEIQRTEQGDSAMYLCASSLVLAVYNEQFFGPGTRLTVL.

This clone was seen a single time. V gene TRBV5-1 combines with J gene TRBJ2-1, with 9 bases aligning to TRBD1. Looked up from germline, CDR1 is SGHRS and CDR2 is YFSETQ. V lost 4 bases to trimming and J lost 8 bases; unmatched junction nucleotides: 10. The CDR3 loop spans 15 amino acids. This chain's CDR3 is CASSPGTGTLDEQFF. CDR3 bases: TGCGCCAGCAGCCCCGGGACAGGGACATTGGATGAGCAGTTCTTC.

The CDR3 region is CASSVQWDSYNEQFF. The CDR3 DNA reads as TGTGCCAGCAGCGTCCAGTGGGATTCCTACAATGAGCAGTTCTTC. The rearrangement joins TRBV6-5 to TRBJ2-1; D gene ambiguous. Germline CDR1 and CDR2: MNHEY and SVGAGI. The V end was cut by 6 bases, the J end by 1 base, with 13 bases between. The CDR3 totals 15 residues.

This clone appeared a single time. V and J are TRBV9 and TRBJ2-1; TRBD2 agrees at 7 bases. CDR1 and CDR2 from the germline V gene are SGDLS and YYNGEE. J gave up 3 bases and V 4 bases, and 7 bases lay outside the gene matches. This CDR3 has 15 residues. In nucleotides, the CDR3 is TGTGCCAGCAGCCCATTCACTAGCGTCTACAATGAGCAGTTCTTC. Its translation: CASSPFTSVYNEQFF.

The V call is TRBV18, the J call TRBJ1-2, with no clear D. This CDR3 has 14 residues. Germline CDR1 and CDR2: KGHSH and LQKENI. Trimming removed 3 bases from V and 5 bases from J, with 13 bases in between. CDR3 in amino acids: CASSPPGAGYGYTF. The CDR3 DNA follows: TGTGCCAGCTCACCGCCCGGTGCCGGGTATGGCTACACCTTC.

The V call is TRBV4-1, the J call TRBJ1-1; D not resolved. The V gene lost 4 bases and the J gene lost 4 bases, with 13 bases spanning the gap. The germline V gene encodes CDR1 MGHRA and CDR2 YSYEKL. The CDR3 consists of 14 residues. The CDR3: CASSPVPGTTEAFF. The CDR3 region has the DNA TGCGCCAGCAGCCCTGTCCCGGGAACCACTGAAGCTTTCTTT.

The chain links TRBV7-9 to TRBJ2-1; 7 bases line up with TRBD2. Per the germline V gene, CDR1 is SEHNR and CDR2 is FQNEAQ (reference sequence). This CDR3 is 15 amino acids long. V lost 1 base and J lost 8; bases outside the gene matches: 8. The CDR3 DNA follows: TGTGCCAGCAGCTTAGTTCTAGCGGCCTTGGATGAGCAGTTCTTC. This codes for CASSLVLAALDEQFF.

The chain joins TRBV28 to TRBJ2-1; the D is unclear. V was trimmed by 1 base and J by 1 base, leaving 2 bases between them. This CDR3 is 13 amino acids long. Germline V CDR1 and CDR2: MDHEN, SYDVKM. CDR3 in amino acids: CASSLFSYNEQFF. Here the CDR3 DNA reads TGTGCCAGCAGTTTATTTTCCTACAATGAGCAGTTCTTC.

J is TRBJ2-4 and V is TRBV7-9; possibly TRBD1 for D (7 bases). This CDR3 comprises 15 residues. The V gene's germline CDR1 is SEHNR and CDR2 FQNEAQ (reference sequence). V was shortened by 5 bases and J by 2 bases, with 13 bases between the two germline ends. The CDR3 region has the DNA TGTGCCAGCAGCCCGACAGGGAGGTCCAAAAACATTCAGTACTTC. This sequence encodes CASSPTGRSKNIQYF.

This chain links TRBV4-1 with TRBJ2-3; D is unclear. This CDR3 has 13 residues. CDR1 is MGHRA, CDR2 YSYEKL, per germline. With 4 bases removed from V and 6 bases from J, the gap between germline ends came to 11 bases. CDR3 nucleotide sequence: TGCGCCAGCAGCCCTCTATACTCGGATACGCAGTATTTT. It translates to CASSPLYSDTQYF.